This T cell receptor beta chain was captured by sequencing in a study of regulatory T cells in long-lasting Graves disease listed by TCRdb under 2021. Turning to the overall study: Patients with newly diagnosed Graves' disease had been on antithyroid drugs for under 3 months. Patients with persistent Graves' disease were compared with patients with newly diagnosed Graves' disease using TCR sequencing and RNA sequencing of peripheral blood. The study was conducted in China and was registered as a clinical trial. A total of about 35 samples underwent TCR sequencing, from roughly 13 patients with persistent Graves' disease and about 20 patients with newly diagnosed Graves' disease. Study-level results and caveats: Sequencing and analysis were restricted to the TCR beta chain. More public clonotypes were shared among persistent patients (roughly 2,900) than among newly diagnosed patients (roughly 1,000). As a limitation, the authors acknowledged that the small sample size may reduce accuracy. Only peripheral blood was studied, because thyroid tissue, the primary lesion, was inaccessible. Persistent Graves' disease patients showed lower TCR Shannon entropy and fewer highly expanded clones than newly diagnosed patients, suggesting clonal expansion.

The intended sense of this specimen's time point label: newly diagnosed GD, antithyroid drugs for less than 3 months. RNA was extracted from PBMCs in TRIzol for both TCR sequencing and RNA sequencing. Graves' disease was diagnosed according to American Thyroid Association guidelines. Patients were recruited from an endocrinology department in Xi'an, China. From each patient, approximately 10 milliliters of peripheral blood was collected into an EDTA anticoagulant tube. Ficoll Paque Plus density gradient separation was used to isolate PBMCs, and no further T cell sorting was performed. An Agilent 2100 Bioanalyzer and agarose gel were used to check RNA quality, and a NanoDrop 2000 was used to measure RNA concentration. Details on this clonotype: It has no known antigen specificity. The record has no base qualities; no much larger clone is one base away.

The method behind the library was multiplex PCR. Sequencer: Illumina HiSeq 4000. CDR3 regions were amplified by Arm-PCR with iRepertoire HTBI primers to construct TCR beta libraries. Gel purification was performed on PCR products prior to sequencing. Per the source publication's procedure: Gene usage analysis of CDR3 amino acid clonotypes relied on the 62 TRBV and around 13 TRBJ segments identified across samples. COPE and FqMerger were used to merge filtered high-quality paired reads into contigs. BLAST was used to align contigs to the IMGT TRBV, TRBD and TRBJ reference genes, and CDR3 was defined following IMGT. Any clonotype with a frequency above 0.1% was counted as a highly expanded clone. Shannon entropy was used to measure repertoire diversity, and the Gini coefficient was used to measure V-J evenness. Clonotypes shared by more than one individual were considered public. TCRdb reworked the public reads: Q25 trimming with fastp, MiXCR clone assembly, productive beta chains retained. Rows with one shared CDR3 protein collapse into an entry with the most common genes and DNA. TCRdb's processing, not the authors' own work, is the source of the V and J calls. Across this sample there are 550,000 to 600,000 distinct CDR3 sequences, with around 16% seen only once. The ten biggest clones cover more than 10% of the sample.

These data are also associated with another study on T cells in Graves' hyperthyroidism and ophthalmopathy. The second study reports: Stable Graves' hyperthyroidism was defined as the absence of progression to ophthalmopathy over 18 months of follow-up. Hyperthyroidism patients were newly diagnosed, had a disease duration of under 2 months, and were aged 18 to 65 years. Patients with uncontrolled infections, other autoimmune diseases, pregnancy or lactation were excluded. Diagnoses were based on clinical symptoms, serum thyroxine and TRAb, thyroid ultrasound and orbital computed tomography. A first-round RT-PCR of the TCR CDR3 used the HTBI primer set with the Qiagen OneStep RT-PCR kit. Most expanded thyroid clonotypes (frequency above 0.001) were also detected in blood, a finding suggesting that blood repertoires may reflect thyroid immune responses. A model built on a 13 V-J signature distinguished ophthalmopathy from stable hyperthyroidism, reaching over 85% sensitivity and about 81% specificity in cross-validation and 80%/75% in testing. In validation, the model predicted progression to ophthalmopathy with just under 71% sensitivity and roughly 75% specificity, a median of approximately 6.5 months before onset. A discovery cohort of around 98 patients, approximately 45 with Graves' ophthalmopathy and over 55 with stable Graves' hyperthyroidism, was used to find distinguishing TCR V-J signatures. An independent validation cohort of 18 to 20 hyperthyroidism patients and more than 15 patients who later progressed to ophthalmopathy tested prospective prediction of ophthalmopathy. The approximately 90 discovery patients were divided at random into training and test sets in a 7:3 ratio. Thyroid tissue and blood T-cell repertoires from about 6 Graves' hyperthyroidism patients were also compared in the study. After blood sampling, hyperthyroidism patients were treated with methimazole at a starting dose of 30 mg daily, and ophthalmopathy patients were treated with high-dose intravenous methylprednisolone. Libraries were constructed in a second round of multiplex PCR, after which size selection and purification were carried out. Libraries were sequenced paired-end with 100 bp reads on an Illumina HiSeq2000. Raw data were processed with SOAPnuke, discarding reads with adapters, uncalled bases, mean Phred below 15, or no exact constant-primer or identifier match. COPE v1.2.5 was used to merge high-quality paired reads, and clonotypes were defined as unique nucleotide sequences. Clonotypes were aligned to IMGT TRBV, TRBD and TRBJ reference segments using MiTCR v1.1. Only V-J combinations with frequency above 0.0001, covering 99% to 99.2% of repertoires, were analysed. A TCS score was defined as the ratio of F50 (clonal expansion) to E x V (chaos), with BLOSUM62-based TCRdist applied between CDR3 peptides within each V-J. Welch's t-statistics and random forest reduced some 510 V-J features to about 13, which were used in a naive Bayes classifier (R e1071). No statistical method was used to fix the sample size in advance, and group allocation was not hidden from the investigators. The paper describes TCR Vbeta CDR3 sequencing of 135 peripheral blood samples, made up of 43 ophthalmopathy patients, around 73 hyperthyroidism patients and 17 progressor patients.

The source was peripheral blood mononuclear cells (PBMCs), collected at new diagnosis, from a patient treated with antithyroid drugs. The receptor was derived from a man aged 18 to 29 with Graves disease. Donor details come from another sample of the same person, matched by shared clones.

CDR3 region: CASSEGLTNEQFF. In nucleotides, the sequence is TGTGCCAGCAGTGAAGGGCTCACCAATGAGCAGTTCTTC. The sequence links TRBV6-1 to TRBJ2-1; a confident D gene designation cannot be given. V loses 1 base, J loses 6 bases, and the germline ends lie 7 bases apart. CDR1 and CDR2 are read off the germline V gene as MNHNS and SASEGT. The cysteine opens and the phenylalanine closes a CDR3 of 13 amino acids. Of all the DNA, just the CDR3 is kept, 39 bases in frame from base 1.